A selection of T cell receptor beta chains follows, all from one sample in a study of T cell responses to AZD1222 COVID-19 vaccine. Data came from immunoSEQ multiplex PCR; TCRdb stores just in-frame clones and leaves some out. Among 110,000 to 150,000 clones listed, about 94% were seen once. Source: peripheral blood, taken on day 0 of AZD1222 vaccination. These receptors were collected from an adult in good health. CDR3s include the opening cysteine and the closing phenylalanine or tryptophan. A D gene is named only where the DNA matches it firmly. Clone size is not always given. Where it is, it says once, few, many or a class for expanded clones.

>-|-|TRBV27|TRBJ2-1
CASSLWGAPYNEQFF
TGTGCCAGCAGTTTATGGGGGGCCCCCTACAATGAGCAGTTCTTC
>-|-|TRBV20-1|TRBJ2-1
CSAPFSNEQFF
TGCAGTGCGCCGTTCAGCAATGAGCAGTTCTTC
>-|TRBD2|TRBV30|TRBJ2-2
CAWSGPAGGDPTGELFF
TGTGCCTGGAGCGGACCGGCGGGAGGAGACCCCACCGGGGAGCTGTTTTTT
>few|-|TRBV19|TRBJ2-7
CASSYSDSSSYEQYF
TGTGCCAGTAGCTATAGCGATTCGAGCTCCTACGAGCAGTACTTC
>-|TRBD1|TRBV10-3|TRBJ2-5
CAISRGQAFQETQYF
TGTGCCATCAGCCGGGGACAGGCCTTCCAAGAGACCCAGTACTTC
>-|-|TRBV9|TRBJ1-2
CASSVDPANYGYTF
TGTGCCAGCAGCGTAGATCCAGCTAACTATGGCTACACCTTC
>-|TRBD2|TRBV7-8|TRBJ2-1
CASSFFHLPQRDGNEQFF
TGTGCCAGCAGCTTTTTTCACTTACCCCAGCGGGATGGGAATGAGCAGTTCTTC
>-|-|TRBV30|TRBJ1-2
CAWSVFGSGYTF
TGTGCCTGGAGTGTATTCGGGAGTGGCTACACCTTC
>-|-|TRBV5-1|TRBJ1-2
CASRSVGVDGYTF
TGCGCCAGCAGATCAGTAGGGGTTGATGGCTACACCTTC
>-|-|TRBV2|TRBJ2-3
CASSGEGALTDTQYF
TGTGCCAGCAGTGGCGAGGGTGCCCTCACAGATACGCAGTATTTT
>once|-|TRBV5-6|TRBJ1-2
CASSLGANYGYTF
TGTGCCAGCAGCTTGGGGGCGAACTATGGCTACACCTTC
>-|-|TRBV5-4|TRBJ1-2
CASSLKGSIGYTF
TGTGCCAGCAGCCTCAAGGGCTCTATTGGCTACACCTTC
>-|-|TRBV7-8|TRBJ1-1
CASSPSPGHPEGDTEAFF
TGTGCCAGCAGCCCCTCCCCGGGACACCCCGAAGGGGACACTGAAGCTTTCTTT
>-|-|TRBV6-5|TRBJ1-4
CASSYRGSLEKLFF
TGTGCCAGCAGTTATCGGGGGTCTTTAGAAAAACTGTTTTTT
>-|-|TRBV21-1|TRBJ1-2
CASHGAAISYGYTF
TGTGCCAGCCACGGGGCAGCTATTAGCTATGGCTACACCTTC
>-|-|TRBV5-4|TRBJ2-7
CASSFGQETSYEQYF
TGTGCCAGCAGCTTCGGGCAGGAGACTTCCTACGAGCAGTACTTC
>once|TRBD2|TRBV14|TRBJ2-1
CASSPPPGLYNEQFF
TGTGCCAGCAGCCCTCCACCGGGACTATATAATGAGCAGTTCTTC
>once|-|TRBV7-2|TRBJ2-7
CASSLGVYAYEQYF
TGTGCCAGCAGCTTAGGAGTGTATGCCTACGAGCAGTACTTC
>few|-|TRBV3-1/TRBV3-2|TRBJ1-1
CASSPPGVTEAFF
TGTGCCAGCAGCCCCCCAGGGGTCACTGAAGCTTTCTTT
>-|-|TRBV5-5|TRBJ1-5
CASSFSSNQPQHF
TGTGCCAGCAGCTTTAGTAGCAATCAGCCCCAGCATTTT
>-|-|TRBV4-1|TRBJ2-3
CASSQDGQLTQYF
TGCGCCAGCAGCCAAGACGGGCAGCTTACGCAGTATTTT
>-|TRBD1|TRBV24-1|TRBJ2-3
CATSDPGQGRTDTQYF
TGTGCCACCAGTGATCCGGGACAGGGGCGCACAGATACGCAGTATTTT
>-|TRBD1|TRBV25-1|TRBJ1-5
CASSPGQGNQPQHF
TGTGCCAGCAGCCCGGGACAGGGTAATCAGCCCCAGCATTTT
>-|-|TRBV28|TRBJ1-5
CASSSTGIGNQPQHF
TGTGCCAGCAGCTCAACAGGGATCGGCAATCAGCCCCAGCATTTT
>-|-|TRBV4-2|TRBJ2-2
CASSQEGVTGELFF
TGTGCCAGCAGCCAAGAGGGCGTCACCGGGGAGCTGTTTTTT
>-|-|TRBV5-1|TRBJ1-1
CASSLAGLQDTEAFF
TGCGCCAGCAGCTTGGCAGGGCTTCAGGACACTGAAGCTTTCTTT
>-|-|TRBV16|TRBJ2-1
CASSQGPPSYNEQFF
TGTGCCAGCAGCCAAGGACCTCCCTCCTACAATGAGCAGTTCTTC
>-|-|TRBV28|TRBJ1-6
CASSLRWGGASSPLHF
TGTGCCAGCAGTTTACGGTGGGGGGGCGCGTCTTCACCCCTCCACTTT
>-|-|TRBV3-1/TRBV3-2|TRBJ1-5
CASSRRGDQPQHF
TGTGCCAGCAGCCGCCGCGGAGATCAGCCCCAGCATTTT
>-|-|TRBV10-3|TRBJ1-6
CAISGGSRASSYNSPLHF
TGTGCCATCAGTGGGGGCAGCCGAGCAAGCTCCTATAATTCACCCCTCCACTTT
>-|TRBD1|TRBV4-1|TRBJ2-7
CASSQWDRGYEQYF
TGCGCCAGCAGCCAGTGGGACAGGGGCTACGAGCAGTACTTC
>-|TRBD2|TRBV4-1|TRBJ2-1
CASSRLPRITSGRGNEQFF
TGCGCCAGCAGCCGCTTGCCGCGGATAACTAGCGGGAGAGGGAATGAGCAGTTCTTC
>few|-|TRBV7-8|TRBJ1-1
CASSYGRNTEAFF
TGTGCCAGCAGCTACGGCAGGAACACTGAAGCTTTCTTT
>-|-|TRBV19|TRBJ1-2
CASSSRQHSANYGYTF
TGTGCCAGTAGTTCCCGACAGCACTCAGCTAACTATGGCTACACCTTC
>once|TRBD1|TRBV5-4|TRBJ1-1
CASSFLTGTGNTEAFF
TGTGCCAGCAGCTTTCTCACTGGGACAGGAAACACTGAAGCTTTCTTT
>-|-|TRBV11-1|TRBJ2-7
CASSLRQPSGEQYF
TGTGCCAGCAGCCTCCGACAGCCGTCCGGCGAGCAGTACTTC
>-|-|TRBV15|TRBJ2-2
CATSRDSGSLNTGELFF
TGTGCCACCAGCAGAGATAGCGGAAGCCTGAACACCGGGGAGCTGTTTTTT
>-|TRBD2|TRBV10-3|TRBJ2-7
CAISVPAGASVNEQYF
TGTGCCATCAGTGTCCCAGCGGGAGCTTCCGTGAACGAGCAGTACTTC
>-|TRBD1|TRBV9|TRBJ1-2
CASSVVAGGSYGYTF
TGTGCCAGCAGCGTAGTGGCAGGGGGCAGCTATGGCTACACCTTC
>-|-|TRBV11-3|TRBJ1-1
CASSYPPGGPNTEAFF
TGTGCCAGCAGCTATCCCCCCGGGGGGCCGAACACTGAAGCTTTCTTT
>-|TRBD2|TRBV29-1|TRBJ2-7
CSVEGGSRNEQYF
TGCAGCGTTGAGGGGGGGAGCAGAAACGAGCAGTACTTC
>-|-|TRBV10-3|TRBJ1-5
CAISESLLQDNQPQHF
TGTGCCATCAGTGAGTCTCTCTTACAGGACAATCAGCCCCAGCATTTT
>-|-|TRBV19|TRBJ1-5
CASSIAGNQPQHF
TGTGCCAGTAGTATCGCGGGGAATCAGCCCCAGCATTTT
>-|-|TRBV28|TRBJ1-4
CASSPTGFNEKLFF
TGTGCCAGCAGCCCGACAGGTTTTAATGAAAAACTGTTTTTT
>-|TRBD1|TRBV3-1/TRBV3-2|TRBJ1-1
CASSLLPGQTNTEAFF
TGTGCCAGCAGCCTTTTACCGGGACAGACAAACACTGAAGCTTTCTTT
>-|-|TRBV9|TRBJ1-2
CASSAYRDGYTF
TGTGCCAGCAGCGCCTACAGGGACGGCTACACCTTC
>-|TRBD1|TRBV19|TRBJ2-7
CASSIRQGNYEQYF
TGTGCCAGTAGTATCAGACAGGGTAACTACGAGCAGTACTTC
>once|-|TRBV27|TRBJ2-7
CASRKTNRGEQYF
TGTGCCAGCAGAAAGACAAATCGGGGCGAGCAGTACTTC
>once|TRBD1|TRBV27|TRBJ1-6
CASSFFGGTGTHYNSPLHF
TGTGCCAGCAGTTTTTTCGGAGGGACAGGGACGCACTATAATTCACCCCTCCACTTT
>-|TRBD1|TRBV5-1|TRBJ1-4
CASSWTGALEKLFF
TGCGCCAGCAGCTGGACAGGGGCCCTTGAAAAACTGTTTTTT
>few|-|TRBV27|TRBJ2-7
CASSLMAGAQQYF
TGTGCCAGCAGTTTAATGGCAGGGGCCCAGCAGTACTTC
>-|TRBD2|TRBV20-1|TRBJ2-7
CSASGRGEQYF
TGCAGTGCTAGCGGGAGGGGTGAGCAGTACTTC
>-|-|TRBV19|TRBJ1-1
CASSMAVEAFF
TGTGCCAGTAGTATGGCCGTAGAAGCTTTCTTT
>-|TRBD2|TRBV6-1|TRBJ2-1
CASSPGLGYNEQFF
TGTGCCAGCAGTCCGGGACTAGGATACAATGAGCAGTTCTTC